This TCR beta chain is drawn from a study of CD8+ T cells in alopecia areata. Study-wide findings and caveats: In scalp and blood, many expanded lesional clones persisted during tofacitinib. Sequence data from scalp samples additionally include resident alphabeta T cells of normal skin.

Regarding treatment: oral pan-JAK inhibitor, 5-10 mg twice daily. Comments on this clone: What it recognizes is unknown.

Reverse transcribed after extraction, RNA yielded cDNA as the sequencing template. The assay was immunoSEQ multiplex PCR, and TCRdb's table has in-frame clones only and misses some. The sample includes about 160,000 clones, around three fifths of them seen just once. Here the sequenced sample was CD4+ T cells sorted from blood, taken at week 4, from a patient treated with tofacitinib. This clonotype originated in a human donor with alopecia areata.

This CDR3 is CASSRVVTTYEQYF. In DNA form, the CDR3 reads TGTGCCAGCAGTCGTGTGGTCACAACCTACGAGCAGTACTTC. The chain uses TRBV6-5 and TRBJ2-7; no definite D call. Germline values: CDR1 MNHEY, CDR2 SVGAGI. The CDR3 runs to 14 residues. V was clipped by 5 bases and J by 2 bases, with 13 bases between them.